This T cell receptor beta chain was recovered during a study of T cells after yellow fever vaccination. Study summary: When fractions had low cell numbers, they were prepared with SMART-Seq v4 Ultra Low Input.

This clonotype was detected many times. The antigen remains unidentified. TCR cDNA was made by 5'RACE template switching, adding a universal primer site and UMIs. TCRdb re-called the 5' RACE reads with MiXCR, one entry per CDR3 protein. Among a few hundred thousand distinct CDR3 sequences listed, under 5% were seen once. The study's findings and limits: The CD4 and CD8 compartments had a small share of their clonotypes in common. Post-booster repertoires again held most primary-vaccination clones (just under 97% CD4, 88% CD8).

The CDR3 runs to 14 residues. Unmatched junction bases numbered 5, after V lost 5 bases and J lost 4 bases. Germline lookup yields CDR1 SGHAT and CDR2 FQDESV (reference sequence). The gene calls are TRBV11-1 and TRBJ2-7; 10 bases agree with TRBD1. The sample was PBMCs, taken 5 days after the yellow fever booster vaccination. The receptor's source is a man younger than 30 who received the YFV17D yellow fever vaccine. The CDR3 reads CASSPGQGRYEQYF. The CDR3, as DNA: TGTGCCAGCAGCCCGGGACAGGGGCGATACGAGCAGTACTTC.